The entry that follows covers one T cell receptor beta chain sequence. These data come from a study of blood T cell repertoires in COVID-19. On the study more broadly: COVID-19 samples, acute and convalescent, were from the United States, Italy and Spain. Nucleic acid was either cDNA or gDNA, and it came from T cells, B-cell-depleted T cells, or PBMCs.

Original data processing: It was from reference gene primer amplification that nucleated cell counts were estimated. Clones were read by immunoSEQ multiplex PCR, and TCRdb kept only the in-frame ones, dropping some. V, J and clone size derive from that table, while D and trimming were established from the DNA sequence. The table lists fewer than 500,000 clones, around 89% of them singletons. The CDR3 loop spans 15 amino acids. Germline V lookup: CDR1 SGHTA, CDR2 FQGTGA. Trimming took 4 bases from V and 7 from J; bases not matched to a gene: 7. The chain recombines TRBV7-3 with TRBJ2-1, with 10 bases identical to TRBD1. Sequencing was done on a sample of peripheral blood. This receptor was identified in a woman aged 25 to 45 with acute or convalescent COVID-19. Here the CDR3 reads CASSYGQGELNEQFF. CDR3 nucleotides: TGTGCCAGCAGCTACGGACAGGGGGAGTTGAATGAGCAGTTCTTC.